These 31 T cell receptor beta chains were all obtained from the same sample, sequenced in a study of early T cells in non-severe SARS-CoV-2 infection (dated by TCRdb to the early 2020s). Preparation of the library involved 5' RACE. The instrument was a NextSeq 500. The public reads were quality trimmed at Q25 with fastp and then assembled into clones with MiXCR by TCRdb, keeping productive beta chains. One record per CDR3 amino acid sequence lists the most common genes and DNA. Across this sample there are tens of thousands of distinct CDR3 sequences, with approximately 4.5% seen only once. Around 21% of the sample lies in the top ten. Source material: whole blood. These receptors all stem from an adult who was a healthcare worker with PCR-confirmed SARS-CoV-2 infection or an uninfected control (not recorded which).

This clonotype showed up many times. This chain links TRBV5-1 with TRBJ1-1, with D uncertain. This CDR3 contains 12 residues. Trimming left V 6 bases short and J 8 bases short, with 14 bases between. The germline V gene has CDR1 SGHRS and CDR2 YFSETQ. DNA for the CDR3: TGCGCCAGCACCCGCCCAGGCCCCGAAGCTTTCTTT. Its translation: CASTRPGPEAFF.

This clonotype was seen at least ten times. The chain joins TRBV9 to TRBJ2-1, with D maybe TRBD1 (5 bases). V was cut by 4 bases and J by 0 bases, with 11 bases left in between. This CDR3 is built from 15 residues. The V gene's germline CDR1 is SGDLS and CDR2 YYNGEE. CDR3 protein: CASSPRQSSYNEQFF. In DNA, the CDR3 is TGTGCCAGCAGCCCCCGACAGAGCTCCTACAATGAGCAGTTCTTC. Together with reference TRBV9 and TRBJ2-1, the CDR3 gives the full variable domain: DSGVTQTPKHLITATGQRVTLRCSPRSGDLSVYWYQQSLDQGLQFLIQYYNGEERAKGNILERFSAQQFPDLHSELNLSSLELGDSALYFCASSPRQSSYNEQFFGPGTRLTVL.

The gene calls are TRBV28 and TRBJ2-3, with D possibly being TRBD1 or TRBD2 (5 bases each). Germline assignment: CDR1 MDHEN and CDR2 SYDVKM. CDR3 length: 14 residues. V dropped 6 bases and J dropped 4 bases, with 14 bases sitting between them. The CDR3: CASSHGTNPDTQYF. CDR3 DNA: TGTGCCAGCAGCCACGGGACGAATCCAGATACGCAGTATTTT.

This clonotype was recorded many times. The J gene is TRBJ2-5, the V gene TRBV19; TRBD2 agrees at 14 bases. The CDR3 totals 16 residues. Germline V CDR1 and CDR2: LNHDA, SQIVND (reference sequence). After removal of 4 bases from V and 1 base from J, the junction contained 2 bases not matched to a gene. In nucleotides, the CDR3 is TGTGCCAGTAGTAAGGGACTAGCGGGGGCCCAAGAGACCCAGTACTTC. It yields the protein CASSKGLAGAQETQYF.

The table lists this clonotype with many counts. The V call is TRBV18, the J call TRBJ2-5, with 9 bases identical to TRBD1. Germline loops: CDR1 KGHSH, CDR2 LQKENI. The V segment lost 7 bases and the J segment 1 base; nucleotides outside the gene matches: 7. The length of the CDR3 is 15 residues. CDR3 in DNA: TGTGCCAGCTGTACCATGACAGGGGGCCAAGAGACCCAGTACTTC. Its protein is CASCTMTGGQETQYF.

The sample holds many counts of this clonotype. The chain has TRBV6-2 or TRBV6-3 and TRBJ2-3; D may be TRBD2 (6 bases). With 6 bases removed from V and 7 bases from J, the gap between germline ends came to 11 bases. The CDR3 has 12 residues. Germline-derived CDR1 and CDR2 are MNHEY and SVGEGT. In DNA, the CDR3 is TGTGCCAGCAGACGGGAGTGGTATACGCAGTATTTT. As protein: CASRREWYTQYF.

At least ten counts were recorded for this clonotype. The chain is built from TRBV3-1 and TRBJ2-7; D may match TRBD1 or TRBD2 (6 bases each). Trimming took 4 bases from V and 4 from J, leaving 17 bases between them. The CDR3 is made up of 15 amino acids. Germline V gene data show CDR1 as LGHDT and CDR2 as YNNKEL (reference sequence). The CDR3 nucleotides are TGTGCCAGCAGCCGGGCGACGGGGGCGGGGTACGAGCAGTACTTC. The encoded protein is CASSRATGAGYEQYF.

This clonotype was picked up many times. V usage is TRBV6-6 and J usage is TRBJ2-1, with D possibly TRBD2 on 6 matching bases. CDR1 MNHNY and CDR2 SVGAGI come from the germline V gene (reference sequence). V was shortened by 7 bases and J by 8 bases, with 18 bases between the two germline ends. The CDR3 sequence is 14 residues long. This CDR3 reads CASTSPRERDEQFF. CDR3 in DNA: TGTGCCAGCACCTCACCCCGGGAGAGGGATGAGCAGTTCTTC.

In its sample, this clonotype was seen many times. This chain joins TRBV10-3 and TRBJ2-1; 10 positions match TRBD2. The CDR3 runs 16 residues. Germline V CDR1 and CDR2: ENHRY, SYGVKD. The junction had 8 bases not matched to a gene; V was cut back by 5 bases and J by 4 bases. CDR3 in amino acids: CAISWTSGTLYNEQFF. The CDR3 bases are TGTGCCATCAGTTGGACTAGCGGAACCTTATACAATGAGCAGTTCTTC.

Ten or more counts support this clonotype. The V call is TRBV12-3 or TRBV12-4, the J call TRBJ2-7; no clear D. Between the trimmed V and J ends, which lost 7 bases and 4 bases, there was a span of 17 bases. The CDR3 is made up of 14 amino acids. The CDR3 loop is CASTFDTAQYEQYF. CDR3 sequence (DNA): TGTGCCAGCACCTTCGACACCGCACAGTACGAGCAGTACTTC.

Many counts were recorded for this clonotype. One end of the junction is discordant with germline, which a read error may explain. V and J are TRBV14 and TRBJ1-3; 11 bases match TRBD1. Germline CDR1 SGHDN, CDR2 FVKESK. The CDR3 covers 16 residues. CDR3 nucleotide sequence: TGTGCCAGCAGCACTCGGACAGGGGGCTCTGAAAACACCATATATTTT. Its translation: CASSTRTGGSENTIYF.

The table lists this clonotype with many counts. This chain uses TRBV29-1 with TRBJ2-1; 8 bases match TRBD2. The length of the CDR3 is 15 residues. Germline V gene data show CDR1 as SQVTM and CDR2 as ANQGSEA. With V trimmed by 3 bases and J by 0 bases, 4 bases remained unmatched. The CDR3 DNA is TGCAGCGTTGAGATAGCGGGGTCCTCCTACAATGAGCAGTTCTTC. Protein: CSVEIAGSSYNEQFF.

In its sample, this clonotype was seen a few times. The chain links TRBV20-1 to TRBJ2-1; 11 nucleotides line up with TRBD2. The CDR3 spans 17 residues. J gave up 8 bases and V 6 bases, and 18 bases lay outside the gene matches. CDR1 and CDR2 (germline): DFQATT, SNEGSKA (reference sequence). CDR3 protein: CSATIPKALAGVDEQFF. In nucleotides, the CDR3 is TGCAGTGCCACCATCCCCAAGGCACTAGCGGGAGTCGATGAGCAGTTCTTC.

This chain's CDR3 is CASSLRTGREQYF. The CDR3 DNA reads TGTGCCAGCAGTCTAAGGACAGGGCGGGAGCAGTACTTC. The chain uses TRBV6-5 and TRBJ2-7; TRBD1 aligns across 8 bases. J lost 7 bases, V lost 5 bases, and 7 bases had no gene match. Germline V gives CDR1 MNHEY, CDR2 SVGAGI. This CDR3 comprises 13 residues.

This clonotype was detected a few times. CDR3 nucleotides: TGTGCCAGCAGCCAGGAGATCTTGGGGAACATTCAGTACTTC. Protein product: CASSQEILGNIQYF. This chain links TRBV5-6 with TRBJ2-4; D is unclear. Per germline, CDR1 SGHDT and CDR2 YYEEEE. The CDR3 is 14 amino acids. V lost 4 bases to trimming and J lost 7 bases, with 15 bases between them.

This clonotype was observed many times. This chain links TRBV15 with TRBJ1-1; no clear D gene. Germline assignment: CDR1 LNHNV and CDR2 YYDKDF (reference sequence). The CDR3 runs 17 residues. The ends were cut back, 0 bases at V and 4 bases at J, with 18 bases in the middle. CDR3 amino acids: CATSRDLRVALSTEAFF. The CDR3 DNA is TGTGCCACCAGCAGAGACCTCCGTGTTGCTCTGAGCACTGAAGCTTTCTTT.

This clonotype has just a few counts. This chain uses TRBV29-1 with TRBJ2-1; TRBD2 matches at 8 bases. Trimming at V came to 7 bases and at J to 0 bases, leaving 8 bases not matched to a gene. Germline CDR1 is SQVTM and CDR2 is ANQGSEA. This CDR3 comprises 15 residues. The CDR3 coding sequence is TGCAGCGGCGAGCTCAGCGGGAGCTCCTACAATGAGCAGTTCTTC. Its protein product is CSGELSGSSYNEQFF.

This clonotype was counted ten times or more. The chain employs TRBV11-2 and TRBJ1-1; TRBD1 is a possible D gene (5 bases). The CDR3 loop spans 15 amino acids. V was pared by 2 bases and J by 1 base, with 11 bases between. From germline, CDR1 is SGHAT and CDR2 FQNNGV. CDR3 amino acids: CASSLTDSQNTEAFF. Here the CDR3 DNA reads TGTGCCAGCAGCTTAACAGACAGTCAGAACACTGAAGCTTTCTTT.

At least ten counts were recorded for this clonotype. V and J are TRBV10-2 and TRBJ2-1; D uncertain. This CDR3 spans 15 amino acids. Germline V lookup: CDR1 WSHSY, CDR2 SAAADI. Trimming cost V 0 bases and J 5 bases, with 11 bases left between them. CDR3 in amino acids: CASSESAGINNEQFF. CDR3 sequence (DNA): TGCGCCAGCAGTGAGTCAGCAGGCATAAACAATGAGCAGTTCTTC.

Worth noting for this clonotype: With a much larger clone just one base away, this may be a read error. The chain joins TRBV28 to TRBJ2-7, with 8 bases lining up with TRBD1. Germline CDR1 is MDHEN and CDR2 is SYDVKM. The trim removed 2 bases at V and 5 bases at J, leaving 5 bases unmatched. The CDR3 length is 14 residues. Here the CDR3 DNA reads TGTGCCAGCAGTTTAAGTAACAGGGGGGACGAGCAGTACTTC. Protein sequence: CASSLSNRGDEQYF.

This clonotype was picked up many times. This chain joins TRBV2 and TRBJ1-5; maybe TRBD1 (6 bases). Trimming took off 3 bases at V and 6 bases at J, with 9 bases between the two ends. Germline CDR1 and CDR2: SNHLY and FYNNEI. The CDR3 length is 13 residues. Here the CDR3 DNA reads TGTGCCAGCAGTGACACGGGGGCTCAGCCCCAGCATTTT. Its protein product is CASSDTGAQPQHF.

This clonotype was recorded at least ten times. CDR3 DNA: TGTGCCAGCAGCTTAGAAGGGAAGGGTGTCCAGTACTTC. Amino acid sequence: CASSLEGKGVQYF. The chain recombines TRBV11-2 with TRBJ2-7, with D unresolved. The V end lost 0 bases, the J end lost 10 bases, and 13 bases lay between the germline ends. Germline CDR1 reads SGHAT; CDR2 reads FQNNGV. The CDR3 consists of 13 residues.

This chain uses TRBV30 with TRBJ2-7; 7 bases are shared with TRBD1. The germline V gene has CDR1 GTSNPN and CDR2 SVGIG (reference sequence). Trimming cost V 5 bases and J 5 bases; bases outside gene matches: 6. The CDR3 sequence is 12 residues long. This chain's CDR3 is CAWGKTGNEQYF. CDR3 DNA: TGTGCCTGGGGGAAGACAGGGAACGAGCAGTACTTC.

This clonotype has at least ten counts. The chain employs TRBV7-2 and TRBJ1-2; the match to TRBD1 covers 7 bases. The V gene's germline CDR1 is SGHTA and CDR2 FQGNSA. The V and J ends lost 4 bases and 5 bases, in that order; junction bases with no gene match: 10. The CDR3 has 15 amino acids. CDR3: CASSSPEQGGYGYTF. DNA for the CDR3: TGTGCCAGCAGCTCACCAGAGCAGGGGGGTTATGGCTACACCTTC.

This clonotype was counted many times. The chain combines TRBV15 with TRBJ2-6; D not resolved. The CDR3 has 17 amino acids. The ends were cut back, 2 bases at V and 1 base at J, with 12 bases in the middle. The germline CDR1 and CDR2 sequences are LNHNV and YYDKDF (reference sequence). The CDR3 spells CATSRSPAVSGANVLTF. The CDR3, as DNA: TGTGCCACCAGCAGATCCCCGGCGGTTTCTGGGGCCAACGTCCTGACTTTC.

The chain couples TRBV20-1 to TRBJ1-1, with D unresolved. Germline V gene lookup returns CDR1 DFQATT and CDR2 SNEGSKA (reference sequence). V lost 6 bases, J lost 1 base, and 15 bases lay in between. The CDR3 runs to 14 residues. The CDR3 loop is CSAQGVERNTEAFF. In DNA form, the CDR3 reads TGCAGTGCGCAAGGTGTGGAGCGGAACACTGAAGCTTTCTTT.

This clonotype was picked up many times. The V and J genes are TRBV30 and TRBJ2-7; the D is unclear. Germline V lookup: CDR1 GTSNPN, CDR2 SVGIG (reference sequence). This CDR3 spans 14 amino acids. V lost 1 base and J 6 bases, leaving 16 bases between the germline ends. CDR3: CAWSGQSRPGEQYF. The CDR3, as DNA: TGTGCCTGGAGTGGCCAGAGTCGGCCTGGCGAGCAGTACTTC. The variable domain in full, with the rest retrieved from reference TRBV30 and TRBJ2-7, is SQTIHQWPATLVQPVGSPLSLECTVEGTSNPNLYWYRQAAGRGLQLLFYSVGIGQISSEVPQNLSASRPQDRQFILSSKKLLLSDSGFYLCAWSGQSRPGEQYFGPGTRLTVT.

This clonotype turned up a few times. The genes are TRBV30 and TRBJ2-7; D is ambiguous. CDR3 length: 11 residues. The germline V and J ends were trimmed by 4 bases and 4 bases, with 8 bases remaining between them. CDR1 is GTSNPN, CDR2 SVGIG, per germline (reference sequence). Written as DNA, the CDR3 is TGTGCCTGGACCCACGGATACGAGCAGTACTTC. This sequence encodes CAWTHGYEQYF.

At least ten counts were recorded for this clonotype. The chain has TRBV28 and TRBJ2-1, with 7 bases identical to TRBD2. The V gene end was trimmed by 3 bases and the J gene end by 7 bases; junction bases not matched to a gene: 12. Looked up from germline, CDR1 is MDHEN and CDR2 is SYDVKM. The CDR3 is made up of 16 amino acids. CDR3 in amino acids: CASSLRRRAGLNEQFF. DNA for the CDR3: TGTGCCAGCAGTTTGCGTCGCCGAGCGGGACTTAATGAGCAGTTCTTC.

This clonotype was seen at least ten times. The V gene is TRBV18, the J gene TRBJ1-5; maybe TRBD1 (5 bases). Germline CDR1 and CDR2: KGHSH and LQKENI. The CDR3 totals 16 residues. V was pared by 6 bases and J by 0 bases, with 15 bases between. CDR3 nucleotides: TGTGCCAGCTCGCCTGACAGACCCTATAGCAATCAGCCCCAGCATTTT. Translation gives CASSPDRPYSNQPQHF. The entire variable domain, with the rest obtained from reference TRBV18 and TRBJ1-5, is as follows: NAGVMQNPRHLVRRRGQEARLRCSPMKGHSHVYWYRQLPEEGLKFMVYLQKENIIDESGMPKERFSAEFPKEGPSILRIQQVVRGDSAAYFCASSPDRPYSNQPQHFGDGTRLSIL.

This clonotype was recorded at least ten times. The genes are TRBV27 and TRBJ2-3; the D gene could be TRBD1 or TRBD2 (5 bases each). There are 17 residues in the CDR3. Trimming cost V 1 base and J 2 bases, with 16 bases left between them. Germline CDR1 is MNHEY and CDR2 is SMNVEV (reference sequence). DNA of the CDR3: TGTGCCAGCAGTTTATATGGGACGTTACGGCCCACAGATACGCAGTATTTT. It translates to CASSLYGTLRPTDTQYF.